This section outlines one T cell receptor (beta chain) sequence together with its context. What it binds is not known. The CDR3 is made up of 15 amino acids. Germline V CDR1 and CDR2: MNHEY, SVGAGI. Trimming took 2 bases from V and 3 from J, leaving 13 bases between them. This entry is derived from a study of T-cell memory formation after mild COVID-19. Findings and caveats of the study: Pre-infection memory held some responding clones, suggesting pre-existing cross-reactive T cells responded. Clones that contracted from day 15 to 85 were balanced CD4/CD8, while later expanders leaned CD4+. Contracting CD4+ clones lay largely in CM and EM, with CD8+ ones residing in EMRA.

Via MiXCR, TCRdb re-called the 5' RACE reads, giving one row per CDR3 protein. The sample lists about 400,000 distinct CDR3 sequences; about 15% were seen once. The chain joins TRBV6-5 to TRBJ1-1; D uncertain. Input material: PBMCs or a T cell subset sorted from them (not recorded which). This receptor was obtained from a man aged 18 to 29 who had mild COVID-19 (a few samples of this study predate the infection). Cell type and time point are not known. CDR3 nucleotides: TGTGCCAGCAGTTACGCCTCTAACGGAGACACTGAAGCTTTCTTT. As protein: CASSYASNGDTEAFF.